A selection of T cell receptor beta chains follows, all from one sample in a study of technical replicates of blood from a few donors. Using immunoSEQ multiplex PCR, the repertoire was profiled, and TCRdb retains in-frame clones only, with some absent. The data show 50,000 to 55,000 clones, about 86% seen once. Sequencing was performed on PBMCs. The receptors here all came from a human donor in good health. Some clones in this sample may be carry-over from other donors' samples. Both conserved end residues are part of each CDR3. Fields, in order: D gene, V gene, clone size, J gene, CDR3 protein, CDR3 DNA. D genes are given only for firm matches. Clone size is given for some rows only: seen once, a few or many times, or a class if the clone is expanded.

>.|TRBV5-1|once|TRBJ2-3
CASSPSGAGSDTQYF
TGCGCCAGCAGCCCCTCAGGGGCGGGTTCGGATACGCAGTATTTT
>.|TRBV5-4|few|TRBJ1-1
CASSLRGGNTEAFF
TGTGCCAGCAGCTTGAGAGGGGGGAACACTGAAGCTTTCTTT
>TRBD1|TRBV27|.|TRBJ1-6
CASSPLTGAQSPLHF
TGTGCCAGCAGTCCTCTGACAGGGGCGCAATCACCCCTCCACTTT
>TRBD1|TRBV18|.|TRBJ1-1
CASSPSLGGGMTEAFF
TGTGCCAGCTCACCATCCCTAGGAGGGGGCATGACTGAAGCTTTCTTT
>.|TRBV6-1|few|TRBJ1-5
CASSGAGGNQPQHF
TGTGCCAGCAGTGGGGCGGGTGGCAATCAGCCCCAGCATTTT
>TRBD1|TRBV7-9|few|TRBJ1-1
CASSLAATGGPAFF
TGTGCCAGCAGCTTAGCGGCGACAGGGGGACCGGCTTTCTTT
>.|TRBV7-2|.|TRBJ1-1
CASSLGSQAFF
TGTGCCAGCAGCTTAGGGAGTCAAGCTTTCTTT
>TRBD1|TRBV28|.|TRBJ1-5
CASSLATGSQPQHF
TGTGCCAGCAGTTTAGCGACAGGGAGTCAGCCCCAGCATTTT
>.|TRBV6-5|once|TRBJ1-2
CASSYSSGAGYGYTF
TGTGCCAGCAGTTACTCGAGTGGTGCGGGATATGGCTACACCTTC
>.|TRBV9|.|TRBJ2-7
CASSARGPYEQYF
TGTGCCAGCAGCGCCAGGGGACCCTACGAGCAGTACTTC
>.|TRBV11-2|.|TRBJ2-5
CASSLAGGIRQETQYF
TGTGCCAGCAGCTTAGCTGGCGGCATCCGCCAAGAGACCCAGTACTTC
>.|TRBV7-2|.|TRBJ2-7
CASSWGLGSSYEQYF
TGTGCCAGCAGCTGGGGACTTGGCAGCTCCTACGAGCAGTACTTC
>.|TRBV4-3|.|TRBJ1-1
CASSQDQGNTEAFF
TGCGCCAGCAGCCAAGATCAGGGGAACACTGAAGCTTTCTTT
>TRBD1|TRBV2|.|TRBJ2-7
CASTWDRYSYEQYF
TGTGCCAGCACCTGGGACAGGTATTCCTACGAGCAGTACTTC
>.|TRBV18|few|TRBJ1-1
CASSPGTNTEAFF
TGTGCCAGCTCACCGGGGACTAACACTGAAGCTTTCTTT
>.|TRBV19|.|TRBJ2-7
CASRSGGSVQYF
TGTGCCAGCCGATCAGGGGGGTCCGTGCAGTACTTC
>TRBD1|TRBV19|medium-sized|TRBJ1-5
CASSIVRTGGLPQHF
TGTGCCAGTAGTATAGTTAGGACAGGGGGGTTGCCCCAGCATTTT
>TRBD2|TRBV7-9|.|TRBJ2-1
CASSTKGLAGGEQFF
TGTGCCAGCAGCACCAAGGGACTAGCGGGAGGCGAGCAGTTCTTC
>.|TRBV20-1|few|TRBJ1-1
CSARAGPPAFF
TGCAGTGCTAGAGCTGGGCCTCCCGCTTTCTTT
>.|TRBV6-1|.|TRBJ1-3
CASSGGGTGSGNTIYF
TGTGCCAGCAGTGGCGGGGGAACAGGCTCTGGAAACACCATATATTTT
>TRBD2|TRBV11-3|.|TRBJ2-5
CASSLGTSGVQETQYF
TGTGCCAGCAGCTTAGGGACTAGCGGGGTACAAGAGACCCAGTACTTC
>TRBD2|TRBV5-6|.|TRBJ2-2
CASSFFGGAFAGELFF
TGTGCCAGCAGCTTTTTCGGGGGGGCCTTCGCCGGGGAGCTGTTTTTT
>TRBD1|TRBV4-3|few|TRBJ2-7
CASSQDRGQGWEQYF
TGCGCCAGCAGCCAAGATCGGGGACAGGGGTGGGAGCAGTACTTC
>TRBD1|TRBV5-1|.|TRBJ2-7
CASSLQATGIGEQYF
TGCGCCAGCAGCTTGCAGGCGACAGGGATCGGCGAGCAGTACTTC
>TRBD2|TRBV14|few|TRBJ2-5
CASSLGLAQETQYF
TGTGCCAGCAGCCTCGGACTAGCGCAAGAGACCCAGTACTTC
>.|TRBV7-9|few|TRBJ2-7
CASSLSGTGYEQYF
TGTGCCAGCAGCCTGAGCGGGACAGGCTACGAGCAGTACTTC
>.|TRBV10-3|.|TRBJ2-7
CAISDQGALGYEQYF
TGTGCCATCAGTGACCAAGGAGCCCTGGGCTACGAGCAGTACTTC
>.|TRBV27|.|TRBJ2-1
CASSTLRGYSYNEQFF
TGTGCCAGCAGTACCCTAAGGGGTTACTCCTACAATGAGCAGTTCTTC
>TRBD1|TRBV18|.|TRBJ1-6
CASSLGQDQGPLHF
TGTGCCAGCTCACTCGGACAGGACCAGGGACCCCTCCACTTT
>.|TRBV4-3|.|TRBJ2-5
CASSQQGGTQYF
TGCGCCAGCAGCCAACAAGGAGGGACCCAGTACTTC
>.|TRBV19|.|TRBJ1-4
CASSPTSWEANEKLFF
TGTGCCAGTAGTCCGACTTCATGGGAGGCTAATGAAAAACTGTTTTTT
>.|TRBV7-9|.|TRBJ2-5
CASSLALNPGETQYF
TGTGCCAGCAGCTTAGCGCTTAACCCCGGGGAGACCCAGTACTTC
>.|TRBV7-9|.|TRBJ1-6
CASSFREESPLHF
TGTGCCAGCAGCTTCCGGGAAGAGTCACCCCTCCACTTT
>TRBD1|TRBV6-1|once|TRBJ2-7
CATFPDRAFYEQYF
TGTGCCACCTTTCCCGACAGGGCGTTTTACGAGCAGTACTTC
>.|TRBV29-1|.|TRBJ1-1
CSVQMGGIWGTEAFF
TGCAGCGTTCAAATGGGGGGGATTTGGGGCACTGAAGCTTTCTTT
>TRBD2|TRBV10-3|.|TRBJ2-1
CAISTRGDLEQFF
TGTGCCATCAGTACCCGGGGGGACCTCGAGCAGTTCTTC
>TRBD2|TRBV18|.|TRBJ2-7
CASSFGGLGPQEQYF
TGTGCCAGCTCATTCGGAGGACTAGGGCCTCAAGAGCAGTACTTC
>.|TRBV7-9|.|TRBJ2-7
CASSFPGLSSYEQYF
TGTGCCAGCAGCTTCCCAGGACTGAGCTCCTACGAGCAGTACTTC
>.|TRBV5-4|once|TRBJ2-1
CASSLVQATSNEQFF
TGTGCCAGCAGCTTGGTACAGGCTACTTCCAATGAGCAGTTCTTC
>.|TRBV2|.|TRBJ2-3
CASSQNFRGNTDTQYF
TGTGCCAGCAGCCAAAACTTTAGGGGTAACACAGATACGCAGTATTTT
>.|TRBV4-1|few|TRBJ2-1
CASSHYGEQFF
TGCGCCAGCAGCCATTACGGGGAGCAGTTCTTC
>.|TRBV7-9|.|TRBJ2-5
CASSPPLMGSSKGAQYF
TGTGCCAGCAGCCCCCCATTGATGGGTTCTTCTAAAGGGGCCCAGTACTTC
>.|TRBV18|.|TRBJ1-1
CASSPPSRGGLLTGTEAFF
TGTGCCAGCTCACCACCGTCGAGAGGGGGTTTGCTTACGGGCACTGAAGCTTTCTTT
>TRBD1|TRBV6-5|.|TRBJ1-6
CASSYDRGNSPLHF
TGTGCCAGCAGTTACGACAGGGGAAACTCACCCCTCCACTTT
>TRBD1|TRBV7-8|.|TRBJ1-1
CASSLDGTGIMAEAFF
TGTGCCAGCAGCTTAGACGGGACAGGTATTATGGCTGAAGCTTTCTTT
>.|TRBV5-1|.|TRBJ1-1
CASSSRGGNTEAFF
TGCGCCAGCAGCTCGCGGGGGGGGAACACTGAAGCTTTCTTT
>.|TRBV4-2|.|TRBJ1-2
CASSQDGGRKVYGYTF
TGTGCCAGCAGCCAAGACGGGGGGAGAAAAGTCTATGGCTACACCTTC
>TRBD1|TRBV9|.|TRBJ1-6
CASSARDRGNSPLHF
TGTGCCAGCAGCGCCCGGGACAGGGGTAATTCACCCCTCCACTTT
>.|TRBV10-3|.|TRBJ2-7
CAIRPGLESSYEQYF
TGTGCCATCAGACCGGGACTCGAGTCATCCTACGAGCAGTACTTC
>.|TRBV14|.|TRBJ2-5
CASSPIETQYF
TGTGCCAGCAGCCCTATCGAGACCCAGTACTTC
>.|TRBV10-3|once|TRBJ2-3
CAISVGELSTDTQYF
TGTGCCATCAGTGTTGGGGAGCTTAGCACAGATACGCAGTATTTT
>.|TRBV5-1|.|TRBJ1-6
CASSLGAGHDSPLHF
TGCGCCAGCAGCTTGGGGGCAGGGCACGATTCACCCCTCCACTTT
>TRBD1|TRBV7-8|.|TRBJ1-2
CASSSSGTGVGYTF
TGTGCCAGCAGCTCATCCGGGACAGGGGTTGGCTACACCTTC
>.|TRBV30|.|TRBJ1-1
CAWRRGWGNTEAFF
TGTGCCTGGAGAAGGGGGTGGGGGAACACTGAAGCTTTCTTT
>TRBD2|TRBV19|.|TRBJ2-3
CASSPLRGLGPWDTQYF
TGTGCCAGTAGTCCCCTTAGGGGACTAGGGCCTTGGGATACGCAGTATTTT